This TCR beta chain emerged from a study of shared clonotypes between healthy human individuals. Overall study findings and caveats: Rarefaction demonstrated incomplete sorted-subset sequencing despite large depth.

This clone turned up a few times. The antigen is not known. The CDR3 is 14 amino acids. Trimming pared 5 bases from V and 5 bases from J, leaving 15 bases between. The germline CDR1 and CDR2 sequences are SEHNR and FQNEAQ (reference sequence). Sequencing was performed with immunoSEQ multiplex PCR; in TCRdb, only in-frame clones are kept and a portion is missing. The sample gives approximately 980,000 clones, about 80% of which show up once; over 1.3% is in the top ten. The source is a young man in good health. Sequencing was carried out using memory CD4+ T cells sorted from blood. Subset defined: CD45RA-negative fraction. The rearrangement links TRBV7-9 to TRBJ2-5; D possibly corresponds to TRBD2 (5 bases). DNA for the CDR3: TGTGCCAGCAGCCCTGGAGGTAGTGCGGAGACCCAGTACTTC. As protein: CASSPGGSAETQYF.